Shown below are 12 T cell receptor beta chains from a single sample sequenced in a study of cytotoxic CD8 clonotypes in ibrutinib-treated CLL (dated by TCRdb to about 2021). Receptor amplification or capture employed the immunoSEQ multiplex PCR assay. What TCRdb holds here is the immuneACCESS table cut down to in-frame rearrangements. Part of the clones is not present; checked against another copy, under half of the missing clones reflect an unresolved V gene, and the others are unexplained. Within this sample are some 200,000 clones, with approximately 72% of them counted one time only. Jointly, the top ten make up over 10% of the sample. In light of the paper, this sample's time point label describes: 24 months on ibrutinib. The sequences come from PBMCs, collected after 24 months of ibrutinib treatment. These receptors came from a human donor with chronic lymphocytic leukemia.

J is TRBJ1-2 and V is TRBV20-1; D is undetermined. CDR1 is DFQATT, CDR2 SNEGSKA, per germline (reference sequence). The CDR3 is 11 amino acids. Trimming took 6 bases from V and 0 from J, leaving 5 bases between them. CDR3 sequence: CSALANYGYTF. CDR3 in DNA: TGCAGTGCCCTAGCTAACTATGGCTACACCTTC.

The rearrangement links TRBV6-4 to TRBJ2-3; 11 nucleotides align to TRBD1. V lost 3 bases, J lost 3 bases, and 2 bases stayed unmatched. The CDR3 loop spans 15 amino acids. Germline lookup yields CDR1 MRHNA and CDR2 SNTAGT. The CDR3 protein is CASSDGQGATDTQYF. Here the CDR3 DNA reads TGTGCCAGCAGTGATGGACAGGGGGCAACAGATACGCAGTATTTT.

The V and J genes are TRBV30 and TRBJ1-1, with a possible D match to TRBD1 (6 bases). The CDR3 sequence is 13 residues long. Deletions cut 4 bases from V and 0 bases from J, with 9 bases between. Germline CDR1 GTSNPN, CDR2 SVGIG (reference sequence). CDR3: CAWKDSLNTEAFF. For the CDR3, the DNA is TGTGCCTGGAAGGACAGTTTGAACACTGAAGCTTTCTTT.

The gene calls are TRBV27 and TRBJ1-1, with 7 bases fitting TRBD1. Trimming took 1 base from V and 4 from J; bases not matched to a gene: 6. This CDR3 comprises 15 residues. Germline CDR1 and CDR2: MNHEY and SMNVEV (reference sequence). This CDR3 is CASSLFPGGPTEAFF. In nucleotides, the CDR3 is TGTGCCAGCAGTTTATTCCCAGGGGGTCCCACTGAAGCTTTCTTT.

In this sample, this clone turned up a few times. The sample contains more than one DNA sequence encoding this CDR3. V is TRBV6-5 and J is TRBJ2-1; D is uncertain. The CDR3 contains 13 residues. With 2 bases removed from V and 4 bases from J, the gap between germline ends came to 6 bases. Germline CDR1 reads MNHEY; CDR2 reads SVGAGI. The CDR3 DNA is TGTGCCAGCAGTTACGGGCAGTACAATGAGCAGTTCTTC. The encoded protein is CASSYGQYNEQFF.

This clone was recorded a few times. Sequence at one end of the junction differs from germline and may be a read error. The CDR3 bases are TGTGCTAGCAGCTTAGAGGGCAGAGGAACAGATACGCAGTATTTT. Protein sequence: CASSLEGRGTDTQYF. The chain couples TRBV7-7 to TRBJ2-3; TRBD2 is a possible D gene (5 bases). The CDR3 sequence is 15 residues long. CDR1 is SSHAT, CDR2 FNYEAQ, per germline (reference sequence).

The chain carries TRBV28 and TRBJ2-1; D not certain. This CDR3 has 12 amino acids. The ends were cut back, 6 bases at V and 1 base at J, with 4 bases in the middle. Germline CDR1 reads MDHEN; CDR2 reads SYDVKM. In DNA, the CDR3 is TGTGCCAGCAGCGGTTCCTACAATGAGCAGTTCTTC. Protein product: CASSGSYNEQFF.

The chain employs TRBV19 and TRBJ1-1, with unresolved D. CDR3 length: 13 amino acids. Trimming removed 7 bases from V and 3 bases from J, with 12 bases in between. Germline-derived CDR1 and CDR2 are LNHDA and SQIVND (reference sequence). CDR3 amino acids: CASIRSGDTEAFF. CDR3 coding DNA: TGTGCCAGTATCAGATCAGGCGACACTGAAGCTTTCTTT.

The chain carries TRBV6-5 and TRBJ2-3, with D possibly TRBD1 on 5 matching bases. Germline loops: CDR1 MNHEY, CDR2 SVGAGI. Trimming stripped 4 bases from V and 3 bases from J, with 11 bases between. This CDR3 has 14 residues. The CDR3 DNA follows: TGTGCCAGCAGTTTTCAACAGGAGACAGATACGCAGTATTTT. This gives the protein CASSFQQETDTQYF.

This chain connects TRBV28 to TRBJ2-7, with D hard to call. Looked up from germline, CDR1 is MDHEN and CDR2 is SYDVKM. CDR3 size: 15 residues. V lost 1 base and J lost 2, with 12 bases in between. This CDR3 reads CASSLSAAATYEQYF. In DNA, the CDR3 is TGTGCCAGCAGTTTATCCGCAGCCGCAACCTACGAGCAGTACTTC.

This clone has just one count. The J gene is TRBJ1-5, the V gene TRBV6-5; maybe TRBD1 (5 bases). The germline gives CDR1 MNHEY, CDR2 SVGAGI. Trimming took 4 bases from V and 1 from J, leaving 8 bases between them. The CDR3 length is 14 residues. This CDR3 is CASSSRQSNQPQHF. CDR3 bases: TGTGCCAGCAGTTCCCGACAGAGCAATCAGCCCCAGCATTTT.

For this clone: Other DNA sequences in this specimen translate into the identical CDR3. The J gene is TRBJ1-5, the V gene TRBV30; no firm D call. CDR1 and CDR2 from the germline V gene are GTSNPN and SVGIG (reference sequence). CDR3 length: 13 residues. V lost 0 bases and J lost 3, with 6 bases in between. The CDR3 coding sequence is TGTGCCTGGAGTGTAAGGGCCAATCAGCCCCAGCATTTT. Protein product: CAWSVRANQPQHF.